The clone carrying this T cell receptor (beta chain) showed up just a few times. Its specificity is not known. V lost 4 bases, J lost 6 bases, and 1 base stayed unmatched. CDR3 length: 12 amino acids. The germline V gene has CDR1 SQVTM and CDR2 ANQGSEA. Assay: immunoSEQ multiplex PCR; the TCRdb copy retains only in-frame clones and omits some. The sample includes around 1.9 million clones, approximately 94% of them seen just once. This entry comes from a study of shared clonotypes between healthy human individuals. Findings and limits, study-wide: The study's rarefaction showed incomplete sorted-subset sequencing despite large depth. Among donors, sharing of clonotypes was expected to be affected by sequencing depth.

Naive CD8 populations comprised CD45RO-negative cells positively selected for CCR7, excluding terminally differentiated effector memory CD45RA+ cells. This chain connects TRBV29-1 to TRBJ2-2; 8 bases align to TRBD2. The source is a man younger than 35 in good health. Some clones in this sample may be carry-over from other donors' samples. What was sequenced was naive CD8+ T cells from PBMCs. The CDR3 here is CSVAGGPGELFF. The DNA for the CDR3 is TGCAGCGTTGCGGGAGGGCCCGGGGAGCTGTTTTTT.